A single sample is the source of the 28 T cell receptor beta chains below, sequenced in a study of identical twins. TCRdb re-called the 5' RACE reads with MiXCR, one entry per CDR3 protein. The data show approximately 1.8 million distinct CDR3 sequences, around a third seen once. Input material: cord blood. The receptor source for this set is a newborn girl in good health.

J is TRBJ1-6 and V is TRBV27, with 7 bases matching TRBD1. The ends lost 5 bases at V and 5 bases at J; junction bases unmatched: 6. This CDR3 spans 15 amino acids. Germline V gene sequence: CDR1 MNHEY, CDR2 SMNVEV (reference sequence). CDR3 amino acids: CASSQRTGHNSPLHF. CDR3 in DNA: TGTGCCAGCAGTCAAAGGACAGGACATAATTCACCCCTCCACTTT.

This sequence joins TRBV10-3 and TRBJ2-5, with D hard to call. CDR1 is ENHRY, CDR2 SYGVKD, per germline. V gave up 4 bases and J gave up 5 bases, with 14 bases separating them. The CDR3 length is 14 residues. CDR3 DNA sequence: TGTGCCATCAGTGTGGAACGACTCTCGGAGACCCAGTACTTC. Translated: CAISVERLSETQYF.

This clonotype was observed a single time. CDR3 bases: TGTGCCAGCAGCCACAGACAGGGGGCGAACACCGGGGAGCTGTTTTTT. Translated, it gives CASSHRQGANTGELFF. V is TRBV7-9 and J is TRBJ2-2, with TRBD1 matching over 9 bases. Germline CDR1 is SEHNR and CDR2 is FQNEAQ (reference sequence). Trimming at V came to 5 bases and at J to 0 bases, leaving 4 bases not matched to a gene. The CDR3 loop spans 16 amino acids.

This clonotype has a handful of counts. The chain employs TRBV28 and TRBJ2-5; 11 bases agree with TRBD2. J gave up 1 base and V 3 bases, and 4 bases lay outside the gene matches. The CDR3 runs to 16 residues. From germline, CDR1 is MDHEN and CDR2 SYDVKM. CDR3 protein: CASSLTGTSGQETQYF. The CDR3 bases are TGTGCCAGCAGTTTGACCGGGACTAGCGGCCAAGAGACCCAGTACTTC.

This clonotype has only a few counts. The CDR3 sequence is CASSERQGGLYGYTF. The CDR3 DNA follows: TGTGCCAGCAGTGAGAGACAGGGCGGACTCTATGGCTACACCTTC. This chain links TRBV6-1 with TRBJ1-2; the match to TRBD1 covers 7 bases. Germline-derived CDR1 and CDR2 are MNHNS and SASEGT. V shed 3 bases and J 4 bases; nucleotides not matched to a gene: 8. The CDR3 length is 15 residues.

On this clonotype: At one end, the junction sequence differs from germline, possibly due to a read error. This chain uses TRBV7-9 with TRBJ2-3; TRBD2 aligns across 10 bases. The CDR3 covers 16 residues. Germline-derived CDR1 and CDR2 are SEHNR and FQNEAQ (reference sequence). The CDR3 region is CASSLWTSGRTDTRYF. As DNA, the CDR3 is TGTGCCAGCAGCTTATGGACTAGCGGCCGCACAGATACGCGGTATTTT.

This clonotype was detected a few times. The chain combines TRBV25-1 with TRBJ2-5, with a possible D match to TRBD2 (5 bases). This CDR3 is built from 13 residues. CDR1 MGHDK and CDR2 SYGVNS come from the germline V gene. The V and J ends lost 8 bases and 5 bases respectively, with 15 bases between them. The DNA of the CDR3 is TGTGCCAGCCGCGAGGGTGTGTTGGAGACCCAGTACTTC. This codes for CASREGVLETQYF.

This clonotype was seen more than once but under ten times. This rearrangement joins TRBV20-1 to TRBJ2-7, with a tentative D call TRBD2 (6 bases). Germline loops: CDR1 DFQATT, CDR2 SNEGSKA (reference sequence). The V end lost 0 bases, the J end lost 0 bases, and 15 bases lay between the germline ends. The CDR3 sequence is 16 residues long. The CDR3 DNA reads TGCAGTGCTAGAGATTGGGTCCGGGACTTCTCCTACGAGCAGTACTTC. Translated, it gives CSARDWVRDFSYEQYF.

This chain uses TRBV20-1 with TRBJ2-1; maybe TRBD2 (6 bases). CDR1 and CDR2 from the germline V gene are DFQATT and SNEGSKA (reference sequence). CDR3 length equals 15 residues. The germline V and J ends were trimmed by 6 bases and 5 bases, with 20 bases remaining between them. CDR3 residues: CSAKKRGFKDNEQFF. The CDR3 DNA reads TGCAGTGCCAAAAAACGGGGGTTTAAGGACAATGAGCAGTTCTTC.

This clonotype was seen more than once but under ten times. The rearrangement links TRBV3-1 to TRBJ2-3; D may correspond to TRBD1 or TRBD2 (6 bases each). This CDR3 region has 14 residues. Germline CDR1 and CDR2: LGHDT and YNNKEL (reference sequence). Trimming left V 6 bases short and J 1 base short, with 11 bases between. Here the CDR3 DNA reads TGTGCCAGCAGGTCCCGGGGGCGCACAGATACGCAGTATTTT. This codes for CASRSRGRTDTQYF.

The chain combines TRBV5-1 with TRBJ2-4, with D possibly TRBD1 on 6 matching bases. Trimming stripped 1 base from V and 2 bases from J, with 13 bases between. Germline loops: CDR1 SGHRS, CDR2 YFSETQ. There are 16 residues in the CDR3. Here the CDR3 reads CASSLTGTRSKNIQYF. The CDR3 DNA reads TGCGCCAGCAGCTTGACAGGGACGAGATCCAAAAACATTCAGTACTTC.

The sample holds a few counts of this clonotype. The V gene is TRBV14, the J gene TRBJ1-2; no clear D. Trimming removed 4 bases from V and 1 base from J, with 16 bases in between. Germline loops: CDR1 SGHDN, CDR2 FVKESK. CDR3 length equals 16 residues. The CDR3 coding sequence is TGTGCCAGCAGCCCCCTTACGGCACGACATAACTATGGCTACACCTTC. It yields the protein CASSPLTARHNYGYTF. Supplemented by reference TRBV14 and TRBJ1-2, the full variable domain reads EAGVTQFPSHSVIEKGQTVTLRCDPISGHDNLYWYRRVMGKEIKFLLHFVKESKQDESGMPNNRFLAERTGGTYSTLKVQPAELEDSGVYFCASSPLTARHNYGYTFGSGTRLTVV.

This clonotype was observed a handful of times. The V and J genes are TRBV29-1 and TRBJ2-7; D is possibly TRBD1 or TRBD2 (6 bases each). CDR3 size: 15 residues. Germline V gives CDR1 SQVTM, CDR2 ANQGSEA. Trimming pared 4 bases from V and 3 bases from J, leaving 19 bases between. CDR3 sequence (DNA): TGCAGCGTTGGGGGTCGCGCGGGGACACACTACGAGCAGTACTTC. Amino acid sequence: CSVGGRAGTHYEQYF.

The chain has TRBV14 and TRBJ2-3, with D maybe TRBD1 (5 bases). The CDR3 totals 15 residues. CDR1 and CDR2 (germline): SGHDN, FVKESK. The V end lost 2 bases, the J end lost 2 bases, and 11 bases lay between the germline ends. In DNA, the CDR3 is TGTGCCAGCAGCCAACGGGCCAGGGCCACAGATACGCAGTATTTT. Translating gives CASSQRARATDTQYF.

The CDR3 here is CASTVPGSSYNEQFF. The DNA of the CDR3 is TGTGCCAGCACCGTACCGGGATCCTCCTACAATGAGCAGTTCTTC. The V call is TRBV6-2 or TRBV6-3, the J call TRBJ2-1, with a possible D match to TRBD2 (5 bases). The V end was cut by 7 bases, the J end by 0 bases, with 13 bases between. Germline V CDR1 and CDR2: MNHEY, SVGEGT. The CDR3 is 15 amino acids.

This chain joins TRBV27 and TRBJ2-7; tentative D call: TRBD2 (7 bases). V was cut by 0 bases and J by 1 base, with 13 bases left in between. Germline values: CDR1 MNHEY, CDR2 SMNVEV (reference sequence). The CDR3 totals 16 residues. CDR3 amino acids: CASSLSMAGASYEQYF. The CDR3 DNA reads TGTGCCAGCAGTTTATCGATGGCGGGGGCGTCCTACGAGCAGTACTTC.

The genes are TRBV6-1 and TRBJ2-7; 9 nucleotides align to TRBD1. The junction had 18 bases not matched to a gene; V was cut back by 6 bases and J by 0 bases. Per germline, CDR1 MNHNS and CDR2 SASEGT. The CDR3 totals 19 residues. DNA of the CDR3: TGTGCCAGCAGGAGAAGGACAGGGGAAAAGGGAGGGAGCTCCTACGAGCAGTACTTC. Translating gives CASRRRTGEKGGSSYEQYF.

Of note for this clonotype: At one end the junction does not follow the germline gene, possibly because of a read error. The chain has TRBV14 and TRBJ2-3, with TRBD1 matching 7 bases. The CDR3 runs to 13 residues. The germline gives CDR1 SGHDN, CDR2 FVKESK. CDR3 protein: CASSQDRTGTQYF. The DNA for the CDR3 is TGTGCCAGCAGCCAAGACAGGACAGGTACGCAGTATTTT.

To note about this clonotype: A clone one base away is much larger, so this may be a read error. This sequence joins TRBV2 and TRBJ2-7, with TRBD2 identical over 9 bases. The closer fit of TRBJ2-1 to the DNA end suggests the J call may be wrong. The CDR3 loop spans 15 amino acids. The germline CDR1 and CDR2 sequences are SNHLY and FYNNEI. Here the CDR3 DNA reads TGTGCCAGCAGTGAAGCTAGCGGGAGTTCCTACGAGCAGTTCTTC. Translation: CASSEASGSSYEQFF.

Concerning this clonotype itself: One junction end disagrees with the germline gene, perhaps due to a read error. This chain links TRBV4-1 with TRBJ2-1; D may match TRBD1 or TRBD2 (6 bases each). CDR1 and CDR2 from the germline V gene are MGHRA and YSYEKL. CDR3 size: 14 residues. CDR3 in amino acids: CASSLNRGGNGQFF. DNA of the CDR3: TGCGCCAGCAGTCTTAACAGAGGGGGGAATGGGCAGTTCTTC.

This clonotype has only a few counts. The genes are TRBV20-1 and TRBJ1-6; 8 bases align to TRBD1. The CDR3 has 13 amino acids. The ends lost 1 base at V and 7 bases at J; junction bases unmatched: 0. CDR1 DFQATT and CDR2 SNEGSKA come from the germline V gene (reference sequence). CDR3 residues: CSARAGGNSPLHF. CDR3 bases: TGCAGTGCTAGAGCAGGGGGCAATTCACCCCTCCACTTT.

This CDR3 is CASSLYPSSNEQFF. The CDR3 nucleotides read TGTGCCAGCAGCTTATATCCTAGCTCAAATGAGCAGTTCTTC. This chain connects TRBV7-2 to TRBJ2-1, with D tentatively TRBD2 (5 bases). V dropped 2 bases and J dropped 7 bases, with 12 bases sitting between them. Per germline, CDR1 SGHTA and CDR2 FQGNSA. CDR3 length equals 14 residues.

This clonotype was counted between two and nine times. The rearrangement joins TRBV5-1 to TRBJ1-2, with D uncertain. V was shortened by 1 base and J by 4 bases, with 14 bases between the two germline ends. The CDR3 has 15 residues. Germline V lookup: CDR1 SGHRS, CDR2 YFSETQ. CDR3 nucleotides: TGCGCCAGCAGCTTGTACCCTCCAGCGCTCTATGGCTACACCTTC. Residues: CASSLYPPALYGYTF.

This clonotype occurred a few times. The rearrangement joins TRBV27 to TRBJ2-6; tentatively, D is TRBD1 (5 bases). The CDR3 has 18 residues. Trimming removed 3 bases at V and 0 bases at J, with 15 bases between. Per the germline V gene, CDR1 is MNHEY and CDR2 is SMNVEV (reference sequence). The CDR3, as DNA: TGTGCCAGCAGTTTGTCCAGGGTTGGGCCCTCTGGGGCCAACGTCCTGACTTTC. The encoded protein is CASSLSRVGPSGANVLTF. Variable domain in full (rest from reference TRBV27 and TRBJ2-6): EAQVTQNPRYLITVTGKKLTVTCSQNMNHEYMSWYRQDPGLGLRQIYYSMNVEVTDKGDVPEGYKVSRKEKRNFPLILESPSPNQTSLYFCASSLSRVGPSGANVLTFGAGSRLTVL.

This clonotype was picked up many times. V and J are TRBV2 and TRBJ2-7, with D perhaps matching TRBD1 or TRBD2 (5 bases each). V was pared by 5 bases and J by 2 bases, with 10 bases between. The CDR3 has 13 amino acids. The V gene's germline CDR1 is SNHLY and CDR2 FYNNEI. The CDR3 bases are TGTGCCAGCAGTCGGGACGCCGCCTACGAGCAGTACTTC. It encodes CASSRDAAYEQYF.

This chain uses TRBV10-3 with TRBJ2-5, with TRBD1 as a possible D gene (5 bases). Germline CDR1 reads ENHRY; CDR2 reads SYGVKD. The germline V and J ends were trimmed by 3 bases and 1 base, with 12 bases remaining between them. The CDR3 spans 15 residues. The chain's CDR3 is CAISDTSGPQETQYF. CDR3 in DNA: TGTGCCATCAGTGACACTTCAGGGCCCCAAGAGACCCAGTACTTC.

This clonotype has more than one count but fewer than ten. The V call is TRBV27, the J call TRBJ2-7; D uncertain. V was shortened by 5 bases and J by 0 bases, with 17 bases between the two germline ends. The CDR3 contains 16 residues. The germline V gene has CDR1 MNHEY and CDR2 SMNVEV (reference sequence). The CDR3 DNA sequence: TGTGCCAGCAGTCTCTATGCCAACTCCCCCTCCTACGAGCAGTACTTC. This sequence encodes CASSLYANSPSYEQYF.

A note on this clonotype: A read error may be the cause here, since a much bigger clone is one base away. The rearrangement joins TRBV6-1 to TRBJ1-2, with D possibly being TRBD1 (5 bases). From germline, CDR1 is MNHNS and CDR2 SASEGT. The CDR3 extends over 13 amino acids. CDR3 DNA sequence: TGTGCCAGCAGTGAACCAGGGTCCTATGGCTGCACCTTC. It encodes CASSEPGSYGCTF.